This T cell receptor (beta chain) originates from a study of control samples from healthy donors and cancer patients. TCRdb keeps only in-frame clones here, not all; method: immunoSEQ multiplex PCR. The data contain around 130,000 clones, approximately 87% of them singletons. The sequence came from a man aged 30 to 45 in good health. Sequenced sample: blood.

CDR3 region: CASSPGLGAHHSYEQYF. As DNA, the CDR3 is TGTGCCAGCAGCCCTGGGCTCGGGGCCCACCACTCCTACGAGCAGTACTTC. V usage is TRBV3-1 (or the pseudogene TRBV3-2) and J usage is TRBJ2-7; TRBD1 or TRBD2 may be the D gene (5 bases each). V lost 4 bases, J lost 0 bases, and 19 bases lay in between. Germline assignment: CDR1 LGHDT and CDR2 YNNKEL (reference sequence). This CDR3 is 17 amino acids long.